The source of this T cell receptor beta chain is a study of blood T cell repertoires in COVID-19. The data were produced by immunoSEQ multiplex PCR, yet TCRdb's version contains in-frame clones alone and is incomplete. Altogether fewer than 400,000 clones are present, 80% to 95% being singletons, with the ten largest covering less than 20%. Trimming stripped 3 bases from V and 5 bases from J, with 11 bases between. The CDR3 loop spans 13 amino acids. Germline CDR1 reads MNHEY; CDR2 reads SVGAGI. The sequenced sample consisted of PBMCs or T cells enriched from blood (not recorded which). The gene calls are TRBV6-5 and TRBJ2-7; D uncertain. This clonotype was obtained from a woman aged 30 to 39 who had recovered from COVID-19. CDR3 region: CASSYGHYDEQYF. The CDR3 nucleotides read TGTGCCAGCAGTTATGGGCATTACGACGAGCAGTACTTC.